Listed below are T cell receptor beta chains from one sample, sequenced in a study of cytomegalovirus exposure and HLA in healthy donors. Measured with immunoSEQ multiplex PCR; TCRdb has only the in-frame clones, and not every one. The table lists some 130,000 clones, roughly 85% of them singletons, with 6% to 7.5% in the top ten. The sequencing sample was made of PBMCs. These receptors all stem from a man in his forties in good health and CMV-seropositive. The CDR3 runs from the conserved cysteine through the conserved F or W. Fields, in order: CDR3 protein, clone size, V gene, J gene. Some rows have no size entry. The others give once, few or many, or a class for an expanded clone.

CASSQDQGGEQYF	-	TRBV4-1	TRBJ2-7
CASSQDGAGDADTQYF	-	TRBV4-2	TRBJ2-3
CASSQEAPGVLSNQPQHF	few	TRBV4-1	TRBJ1-5
CASTLDRALYEQYF	-	TRBV6-1	TRBJ2-7
CASSRRTGSFYEQYF	-	TRBV6-5	TRBJ2-7
CASSPGLATSYEQYF	-	TRBV5-6	TRBJ2-7
CASSEGGSNQPQHF	-	TRBV6-1	TRBJ1-5
CASSFRGNSPLHF	-	TRBV7-3	TRBJ1-6
CASSPSGSTYEQYF	-	TRBV14	TRBJ2-7
CASSQSVNTEAFF	many	TRBV4-1	TRBJ1-1
CASSLEGAMNTEAFF	few	TRBV7-9	TRBJ1-1
CASSYSTSTDTQYF	-	TRBV6-5	TRBJ2-3
CAISQGGETQYF	-	TRBV10-3	TRBJ2-5
CASSETFSRDTEAFF	few	TRBV4-2	TRBJ1-1
CAGSRLGEETQYF	-	TRBV2	TRBJ2-5
CSVVNRSSYEQYF	-	TRBV29-1	-
CAWMADSYEQYF	-	TRBV30	TRBJ2-7
CASSLRGSSNQPQHF	-	TRBV5-1	TRBJ1-5
CASSFPDRAKGYTF	-	TRBV5-6	TRBJ1-2
CASSLDQANTEAFF	-	TRBV5-1	TRBJ1-1
CASSDTIEQYF	-	TRBV2	TRBJ2-7
CAISESLGLAGDGYNEQFF	-	TRBV10-3	TRBJ2-1
CASSFSASPTGTQYF	-	TRBV28	TRBJ2-5
CASSVESLSTDTQYF	few	TRBV6-1	TRBJ2-3
CASSRLSGDNQPQHF	-	TRBV19	TRBJ1-5
CAWNRQGTGELFF	-	TRBV30	TRBJ2-2